The source of this T cell receptor beta chain is a study of beta chain features in type 1 diabetes. In germline, CDR1 is MNHEY, CDR2 SMNVEV (reference sequence). This CDR3 region has 16 residues. V was pared by 2 bases and J by 7 bases, with 9 bases of the junction left unmatched. Sequencing targeted expressed TCRB transcripts, as all isolated RNA had been reverse transcribed. Measured with immunoSEQ multiplex PCR; TCRdb has only the in-frame clones, and not every one. The data show hundreds of thousands of clones, with around 28% seen just once and 0.05% to 0.065% held by the top ten. A few counts support this clone.

The receptor's source is a man younger than 35 in good health. The sample taken for sequencing was naive CD4+ T cells from blood. The chain recombines TRBV27 with TRBJ2-2; 8 nucleotides agree with TRBD2. The CDR3 protein is CASSLIGTSQGGELFF. The CDR3 nucleotides read TGTGCCAGCAGTTTAATTGGGACTAGTCAAGGCGGGGAGCTGTTTTTT.